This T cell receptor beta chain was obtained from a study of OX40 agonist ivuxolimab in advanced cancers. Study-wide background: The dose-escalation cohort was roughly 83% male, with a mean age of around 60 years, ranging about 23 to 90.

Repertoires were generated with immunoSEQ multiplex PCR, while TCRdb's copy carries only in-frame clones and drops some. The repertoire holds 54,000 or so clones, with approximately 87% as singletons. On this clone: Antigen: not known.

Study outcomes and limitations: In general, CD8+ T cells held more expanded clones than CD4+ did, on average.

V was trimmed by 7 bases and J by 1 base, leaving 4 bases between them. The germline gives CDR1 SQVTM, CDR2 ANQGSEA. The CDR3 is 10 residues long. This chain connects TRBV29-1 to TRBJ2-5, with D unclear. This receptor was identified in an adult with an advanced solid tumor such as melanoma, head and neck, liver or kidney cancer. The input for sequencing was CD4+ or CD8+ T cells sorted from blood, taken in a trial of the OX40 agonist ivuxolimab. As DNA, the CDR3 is TGCAGCGCCAGCCAAGAGACCCAGTACTTC. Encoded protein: CSASQETQYF.